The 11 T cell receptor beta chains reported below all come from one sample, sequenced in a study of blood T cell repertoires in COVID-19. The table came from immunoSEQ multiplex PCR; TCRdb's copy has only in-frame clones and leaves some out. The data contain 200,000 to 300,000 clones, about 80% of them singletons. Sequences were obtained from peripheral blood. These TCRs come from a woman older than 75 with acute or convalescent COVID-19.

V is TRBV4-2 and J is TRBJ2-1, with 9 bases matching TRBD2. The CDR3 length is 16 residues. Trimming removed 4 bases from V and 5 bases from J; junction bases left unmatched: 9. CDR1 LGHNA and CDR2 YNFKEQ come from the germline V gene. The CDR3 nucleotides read TGTGCCAGCAGCCCTACTCTACAGCGGGGGGACAATGAGCAGTTCTTC. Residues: CASSPTLQRGDNEQFF.

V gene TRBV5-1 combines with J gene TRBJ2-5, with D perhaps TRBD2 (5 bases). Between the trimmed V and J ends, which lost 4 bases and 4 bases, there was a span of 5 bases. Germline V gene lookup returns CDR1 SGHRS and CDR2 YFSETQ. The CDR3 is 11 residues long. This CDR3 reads CASSGGETQYF. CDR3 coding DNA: TGCGCCAGCAGCGGAGGAGAGACCCAGTACTTC.

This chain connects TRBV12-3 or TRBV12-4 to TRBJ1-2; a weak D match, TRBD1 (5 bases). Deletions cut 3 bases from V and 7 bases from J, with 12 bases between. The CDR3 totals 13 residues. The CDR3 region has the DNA TGTGCCAGCAGTTTTCCTTTGGGGGGTGGCTACACCTTC. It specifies CASSFPLGGGYTF.

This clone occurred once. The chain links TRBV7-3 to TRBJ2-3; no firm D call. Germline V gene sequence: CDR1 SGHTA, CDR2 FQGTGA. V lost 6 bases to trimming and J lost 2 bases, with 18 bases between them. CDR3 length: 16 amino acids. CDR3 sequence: CASSSVRALDTDTQYF. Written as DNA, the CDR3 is TGTGCCAGCAGTTCTGTCCGAGCGTTGGACACAGATACGCAGTATTTT.

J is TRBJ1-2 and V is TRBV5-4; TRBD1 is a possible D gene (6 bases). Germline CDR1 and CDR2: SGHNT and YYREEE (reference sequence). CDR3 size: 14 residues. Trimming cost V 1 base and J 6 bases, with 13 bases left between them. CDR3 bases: TGTGCCAGCAGCTTGAGGACAGTCCGGGATGGCTACACCTTC. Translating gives CASSLRTVRDGYTF.

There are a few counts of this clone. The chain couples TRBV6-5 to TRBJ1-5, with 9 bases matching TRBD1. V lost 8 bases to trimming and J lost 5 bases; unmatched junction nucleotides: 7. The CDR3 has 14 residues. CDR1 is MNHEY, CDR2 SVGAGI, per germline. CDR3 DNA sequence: TGTGCCAGCGGGGGCAGGACAGGGGATCAGCCCCAGCATTTT. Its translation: CASGGRTGDQPQHF.

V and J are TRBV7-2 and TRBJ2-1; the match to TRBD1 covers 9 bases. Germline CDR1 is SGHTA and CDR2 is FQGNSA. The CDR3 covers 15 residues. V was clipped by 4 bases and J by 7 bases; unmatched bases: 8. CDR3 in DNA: TGTGCCAGCAGCTCCTACAGGGGGCTAAGGAATGAGCAGTTCTTC. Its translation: CASSSYRGLRNEQFF.

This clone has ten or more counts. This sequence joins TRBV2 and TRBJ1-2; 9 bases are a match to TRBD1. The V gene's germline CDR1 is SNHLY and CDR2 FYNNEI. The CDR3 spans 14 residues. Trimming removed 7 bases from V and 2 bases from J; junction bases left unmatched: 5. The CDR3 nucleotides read TGTGCCAGCACCCTAGGGACAGGGAACTATGGCTACACCTTC. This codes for CASTLGTGNYGYTF. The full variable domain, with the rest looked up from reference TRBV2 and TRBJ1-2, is EPEVTQTPSHQVTQMGQEVILRCVPISNHLYFYWYRQILGQKVEFLVSFYNNEISEKSEIFDDQFSVERPDGSNFTLKIRSTKLEDSAMYFCASTLGTGNYGYTFGSGTRLTVV.

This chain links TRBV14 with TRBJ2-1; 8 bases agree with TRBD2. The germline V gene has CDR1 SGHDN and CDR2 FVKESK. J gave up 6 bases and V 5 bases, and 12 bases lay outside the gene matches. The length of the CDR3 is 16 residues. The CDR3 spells CASSKLRAAGGNEQFF. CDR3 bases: TGTGCCAGCAGCAAACTGCGTGCTGCGGGAGGCAATGAGCAGTTCTTC.

The CDR3, as DNA: TGCAGCGTTGACTCAGGGGGGAATCAGCCCCAGCATTTT. Translated, it gives CSVDSGGNQPQHF. This chain links TRBV29-1 with TRBJ1-5; 7 positions agree with TRBD1. With V trimmed by 3 bases and J by 4 bases, 3 bases remained unmatched. The CDR3 runs to 13 residues. Germline lookup yields CDR1 SQVTM and CDR2 ANQGSEA.

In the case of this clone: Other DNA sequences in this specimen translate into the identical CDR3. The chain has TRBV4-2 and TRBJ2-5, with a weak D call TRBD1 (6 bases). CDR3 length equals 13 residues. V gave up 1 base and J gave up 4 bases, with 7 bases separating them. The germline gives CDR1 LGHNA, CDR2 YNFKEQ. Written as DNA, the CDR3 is TGTGCCAGCAGCCAAGGCAGGGGAGAGACCCAGTACTTC. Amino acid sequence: CASSQGRGETQYF.